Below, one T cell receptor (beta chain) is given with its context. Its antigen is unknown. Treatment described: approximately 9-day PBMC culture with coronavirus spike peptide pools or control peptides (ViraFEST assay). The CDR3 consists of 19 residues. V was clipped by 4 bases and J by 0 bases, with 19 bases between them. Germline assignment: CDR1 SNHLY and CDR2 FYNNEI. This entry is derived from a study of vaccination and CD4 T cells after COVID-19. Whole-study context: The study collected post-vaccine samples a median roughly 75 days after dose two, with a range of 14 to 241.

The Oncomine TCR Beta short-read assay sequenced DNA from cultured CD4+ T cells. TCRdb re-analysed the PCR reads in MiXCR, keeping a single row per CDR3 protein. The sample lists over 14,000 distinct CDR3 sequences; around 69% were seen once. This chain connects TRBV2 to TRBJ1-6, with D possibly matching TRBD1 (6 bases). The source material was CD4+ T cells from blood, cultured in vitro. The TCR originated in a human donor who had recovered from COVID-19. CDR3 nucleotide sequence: TGTGCCAGCAGTGGGCAGGGTGTGGGGGCAAGCTCCTATAATTCACCCCTCCACTTT. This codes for CASSGQGVGASSYNSPLHF.